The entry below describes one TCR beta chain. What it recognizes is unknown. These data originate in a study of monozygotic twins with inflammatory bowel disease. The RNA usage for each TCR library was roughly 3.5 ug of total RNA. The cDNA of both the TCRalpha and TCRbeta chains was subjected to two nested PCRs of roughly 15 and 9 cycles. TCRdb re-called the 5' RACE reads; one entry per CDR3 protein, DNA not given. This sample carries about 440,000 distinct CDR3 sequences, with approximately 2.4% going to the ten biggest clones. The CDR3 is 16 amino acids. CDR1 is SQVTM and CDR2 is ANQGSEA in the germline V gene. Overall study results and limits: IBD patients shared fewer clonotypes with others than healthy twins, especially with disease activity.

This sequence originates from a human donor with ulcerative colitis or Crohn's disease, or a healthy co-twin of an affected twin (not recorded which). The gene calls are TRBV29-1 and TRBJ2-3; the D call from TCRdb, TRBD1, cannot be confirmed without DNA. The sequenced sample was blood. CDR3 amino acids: CSVNFRGRERTDTQYF.